In its sample, the clone carrying this TCR beta chain was seen once. The length of the CDR3 is 13 residues. CDR1 and CDR2 from the germline V gene are GTSNPN and SVGIG (reference sequence). V shed 2 bases and J shed 6 bases, with 10 bases lying between them. Produced via immunoSEQ multiplex PCR; TCRdb's table is partial and in-frame only. The repertoire holds more than 55,000 clones, with over 90% as singletons. The data were taken from a study of human versus mouse CDR3 diversity and MHC coevolution. Sequencing was performed on naive CD4+ T cells from blood. This sample's subset: CD45RO-negative CD62L-positive naive CD4 T cells. The chain uses TRBV30 and TRBJ1-4; D is possibly TRBD1 (6 bases). This receptor was obtained from a person aged 55 to 70 in good health. The CDR3 spells CAWSPQGYEKLFF. CDR3 nucleotide sequence: TGTGCCTGGAGTCCACAGGGTTATGAAAAACTGTTTTTT.